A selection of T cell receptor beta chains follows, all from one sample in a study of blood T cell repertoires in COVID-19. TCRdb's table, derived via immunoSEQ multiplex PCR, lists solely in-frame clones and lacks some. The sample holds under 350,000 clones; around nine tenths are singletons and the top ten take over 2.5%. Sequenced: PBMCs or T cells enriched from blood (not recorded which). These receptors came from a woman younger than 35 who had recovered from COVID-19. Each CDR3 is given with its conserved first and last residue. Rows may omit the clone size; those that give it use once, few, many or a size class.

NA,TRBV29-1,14,CSARTSGSAETQYF
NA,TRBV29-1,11,CSVELDYEQYF
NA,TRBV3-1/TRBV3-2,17,CASSGLLRITGDYGYTF
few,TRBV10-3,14,CAIKPGQNTDTQYF
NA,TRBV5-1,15,CASSFPGQGPYEQYF
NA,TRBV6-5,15,CASTLATGGTGELFF
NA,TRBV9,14,CASSVAWTNSPLHF
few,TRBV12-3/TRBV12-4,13,CASSLQGRTEAFF
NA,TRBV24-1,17,CATSGKIQGYCGNTIYF
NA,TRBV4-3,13,CASSLARGYEQYF
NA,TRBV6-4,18,CASSSTFGPPLAQETQYF
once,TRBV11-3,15,CASSISGTAVGTQYF
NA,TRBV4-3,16,CASSQGTGDFQETQYF